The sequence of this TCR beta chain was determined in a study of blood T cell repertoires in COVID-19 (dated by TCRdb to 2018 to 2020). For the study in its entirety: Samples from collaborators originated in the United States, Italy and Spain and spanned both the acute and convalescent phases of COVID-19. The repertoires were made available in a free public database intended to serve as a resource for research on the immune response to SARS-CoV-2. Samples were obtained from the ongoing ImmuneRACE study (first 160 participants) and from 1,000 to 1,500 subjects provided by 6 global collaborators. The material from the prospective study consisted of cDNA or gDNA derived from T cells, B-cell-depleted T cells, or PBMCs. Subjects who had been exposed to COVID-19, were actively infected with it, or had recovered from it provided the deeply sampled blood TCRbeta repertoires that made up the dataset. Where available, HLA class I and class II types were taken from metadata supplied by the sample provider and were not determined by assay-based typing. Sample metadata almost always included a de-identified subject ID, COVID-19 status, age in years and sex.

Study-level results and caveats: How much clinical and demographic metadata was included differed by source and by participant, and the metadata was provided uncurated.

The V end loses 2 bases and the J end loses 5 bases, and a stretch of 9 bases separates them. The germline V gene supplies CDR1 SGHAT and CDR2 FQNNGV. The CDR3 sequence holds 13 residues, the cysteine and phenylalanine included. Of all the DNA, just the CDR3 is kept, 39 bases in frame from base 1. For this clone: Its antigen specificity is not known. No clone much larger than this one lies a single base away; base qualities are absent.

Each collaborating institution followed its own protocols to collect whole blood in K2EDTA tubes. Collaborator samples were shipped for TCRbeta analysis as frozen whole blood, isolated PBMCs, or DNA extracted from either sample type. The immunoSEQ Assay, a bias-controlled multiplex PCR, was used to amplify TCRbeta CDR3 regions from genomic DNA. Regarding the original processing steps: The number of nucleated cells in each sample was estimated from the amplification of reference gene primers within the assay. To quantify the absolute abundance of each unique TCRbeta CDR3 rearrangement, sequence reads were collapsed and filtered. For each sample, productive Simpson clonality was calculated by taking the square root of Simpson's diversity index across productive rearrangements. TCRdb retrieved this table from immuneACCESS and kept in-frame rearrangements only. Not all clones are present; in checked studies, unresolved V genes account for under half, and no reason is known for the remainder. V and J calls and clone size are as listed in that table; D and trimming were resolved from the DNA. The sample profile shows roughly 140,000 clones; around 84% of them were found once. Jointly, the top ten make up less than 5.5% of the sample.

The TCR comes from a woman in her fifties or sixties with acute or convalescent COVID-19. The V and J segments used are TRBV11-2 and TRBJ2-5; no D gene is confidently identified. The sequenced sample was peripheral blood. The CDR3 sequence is CASSLSGRETQYF. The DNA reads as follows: TGTGCCAGCAGCTTATCAGGTCGGGAGACCCAGTACTTC.